The 3 T cell receptor beta chains reported below all come from one sample, sequenced in a study of blood T cell repertoires in COVID-19. Method: immunoSEQ multiplex PCR; TCRdb's copy keeps in-frame clones and lacks some. The sample consists of roughly 200,000 clones, nearly 90% of them appearing once. The material sequenced was peripheral blood. The receptors were gathered from a man between 60 and 70 years old with active or convalescent COVID-19.

V and J are TRBV29-1 and TRBJ2-7; D is unclear. Trimming shortened V by 6 bases and J by 0 bases, and 6 bases separated the two germline ends. Looked up from germline, CDR1 is SQVTM and CDR2 is ANQGSEA. The CDR3 runs to 11 residues. CDR3 coding DNA: TGCAGCGTCCAAATCTCCTACGAGCAGTACTTC. It is translated as CSVQISYEQYF.

This chain links TRBV21-1 with TRBJ1-2; the table's D call TRBD1 went unverified against the DNA. TRBV21-1 corresponds to a pseudogene. CDR3 length: 13 amino acids. The DNA of the CDR3 is TGTGCCAGCAGCAAAGCGGAGACAGATGGCTACACCTTC. Protein: CASSKAETDGYTF.

The DNA of the CDR3 is TGTGCCAGCAGCTTCCCGACAGGGTCGGCAGGCTACACCTTC. Residues: CASSFPTGSAGYTF. V usage is TRBV5-4 and J usage is TRBJ1-2; 7 bases match TRBD1. J gave up 8 bases and V 2 bases, and 9 bases lay outside the gene matches. Per germline, CDR1 SGHNT and CDR2 YYREEE (reference sequence). The CDR3 spans 14 residues.